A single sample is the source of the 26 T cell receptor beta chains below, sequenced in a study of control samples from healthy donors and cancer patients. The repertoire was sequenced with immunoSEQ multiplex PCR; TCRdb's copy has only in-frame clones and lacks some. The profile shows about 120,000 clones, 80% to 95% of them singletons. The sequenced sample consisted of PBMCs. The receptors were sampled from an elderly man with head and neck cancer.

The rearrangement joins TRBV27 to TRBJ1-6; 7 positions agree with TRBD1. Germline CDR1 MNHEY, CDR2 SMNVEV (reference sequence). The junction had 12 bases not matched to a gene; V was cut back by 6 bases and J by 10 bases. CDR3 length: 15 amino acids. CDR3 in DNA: TGTGCCAGCAGCCCAAAGCCGGGACAGACATCACCCCTCCACTTT. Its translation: CASSPKPGQTSPLHF.

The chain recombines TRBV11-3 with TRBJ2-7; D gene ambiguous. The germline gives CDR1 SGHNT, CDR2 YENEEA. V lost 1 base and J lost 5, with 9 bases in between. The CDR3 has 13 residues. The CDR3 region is CASSLVATHEQYF. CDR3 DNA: TGTGCCAGCAGCTTAGTAGCAACACACGAGCAGTACTTC.

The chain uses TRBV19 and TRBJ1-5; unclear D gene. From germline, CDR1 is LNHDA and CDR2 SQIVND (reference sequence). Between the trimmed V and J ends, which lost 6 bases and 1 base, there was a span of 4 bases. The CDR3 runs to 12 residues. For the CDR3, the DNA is TGTGCCAGTAGGCCAAGCAATCAGCCCCAGCATTTT. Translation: CASRPSNQPQHF.

CDR3 DNA: TGCGCCAGCAGCCAAGCAGGGGGGAATGAGCAGTTCTTC. Translating it yields CASSQAGGNEQFF. This sequence joins TRBV4-3 and TRBJ2-1; possible D gene TRBD1, 7 bases. Trimming removed 1 base from V and 7 bases from J, with 8 bases in between. Germline V gives CDR1 LGHNA, CDR2 YSLEER. The length of the CDR3 is 13 residues.

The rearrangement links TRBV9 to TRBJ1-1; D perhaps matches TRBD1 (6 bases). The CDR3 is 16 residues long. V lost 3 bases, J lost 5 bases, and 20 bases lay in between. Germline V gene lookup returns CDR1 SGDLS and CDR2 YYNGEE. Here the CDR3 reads CASSAHLTGRGTEAFF. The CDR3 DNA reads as TGTGCCAGCAGCGCTCATCTTACAGGGAGAGGGACTGAAGCTTTCTTT. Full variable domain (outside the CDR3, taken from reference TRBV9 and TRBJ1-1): DSGVTQTPKHLITATGQRVTLRCSPRSGDLSVYWYQQSLDQGLQFLIQYYNGEERAKGNILERFSAQQFPDLHSELNLSSLELGDSALYFCASSAHLTGRGTEAFFGQGTRLTVV.

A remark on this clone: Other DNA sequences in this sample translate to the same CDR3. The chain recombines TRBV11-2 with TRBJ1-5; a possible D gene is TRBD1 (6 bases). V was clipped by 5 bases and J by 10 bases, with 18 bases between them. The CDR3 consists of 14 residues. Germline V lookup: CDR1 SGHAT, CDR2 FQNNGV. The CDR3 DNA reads TGTGCCAGCAGCCCAGACAGGTCTAGGCATCCCCAGCATTTT. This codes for CASSPDRSRHPQHF.

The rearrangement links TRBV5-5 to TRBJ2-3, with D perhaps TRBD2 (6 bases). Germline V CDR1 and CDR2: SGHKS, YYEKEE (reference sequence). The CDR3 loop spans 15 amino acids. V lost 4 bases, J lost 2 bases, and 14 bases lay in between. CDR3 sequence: CASSPPGEATDTQYF. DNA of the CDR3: TGTGCCAGCAGCCCCCCGGGGGAAGCCACAGATACGCAGTATTTT.

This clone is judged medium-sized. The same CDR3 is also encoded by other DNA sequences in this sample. CDR3 coding DNA: TGCGCCAGCAGCTTGGGACAGAGCTCCTACGAGCAGTACTTC. Translating it yields CASSLGQSSYEQYF. The chain couples TRBV5-1 to TRBJ2-7; TRBD1 might be the D (5 bases). CDR3 length equals 14 residues. CDR1 SGHRS and CDR2 YFSETQ come from the germline V gene. V lost 0 bases to trimming and J lost 0 bases, with 7 bases between them.

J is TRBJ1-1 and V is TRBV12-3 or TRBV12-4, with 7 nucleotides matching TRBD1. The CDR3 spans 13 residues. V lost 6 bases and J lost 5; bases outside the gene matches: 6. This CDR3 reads CASSYRGETEAFF. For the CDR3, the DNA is TGTGCCAGCAGCTACAGGGGAGAGACTGAAGCTTTCTTT.

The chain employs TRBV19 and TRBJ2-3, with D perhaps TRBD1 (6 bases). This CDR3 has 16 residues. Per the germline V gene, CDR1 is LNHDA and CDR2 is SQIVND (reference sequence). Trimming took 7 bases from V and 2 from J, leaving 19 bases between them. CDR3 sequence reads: CASNQPAGTYTDTQYF. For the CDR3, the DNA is TGTGCCAGTAACCAACCGGCAGGGACATACACAGATACGCAGTATTTT.

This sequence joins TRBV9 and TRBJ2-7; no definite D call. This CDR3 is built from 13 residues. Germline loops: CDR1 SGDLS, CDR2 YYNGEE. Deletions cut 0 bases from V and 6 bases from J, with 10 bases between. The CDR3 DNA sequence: TGTGCCAGCAGCGTAGAACAGCGTAGCGAGCAGTACTTC. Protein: CASSVEQRSEQYF. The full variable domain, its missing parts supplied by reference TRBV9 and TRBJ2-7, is DSGVTQTPKHLITATGQRVTLRCSPRSGDLSVYWYQQSLDQGLQFLIQYYNGEERAKGNILERFSAQQFPDLHSELNLSSLELGDSALYFCASSVEQRSEQYFGPGTRLTVT.

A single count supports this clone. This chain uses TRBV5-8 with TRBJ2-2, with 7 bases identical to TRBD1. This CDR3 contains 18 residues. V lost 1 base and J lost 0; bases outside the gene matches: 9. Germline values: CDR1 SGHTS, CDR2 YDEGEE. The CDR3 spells CASSLLWGQPANTGELFF. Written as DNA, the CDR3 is TGTGCCAGCAGCTTGCTTTGGGGACAGCCGGCGAACACCGGGGAGCTGTTTTTT.

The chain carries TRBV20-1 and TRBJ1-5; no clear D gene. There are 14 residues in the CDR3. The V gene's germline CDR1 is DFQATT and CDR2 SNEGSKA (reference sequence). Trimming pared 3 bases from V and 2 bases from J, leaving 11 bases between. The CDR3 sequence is CSASNTARNQPQHF. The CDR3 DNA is TGCAGTGCTAGTAATACAGCCCGCAATCAGCCCCAGCATTTT.

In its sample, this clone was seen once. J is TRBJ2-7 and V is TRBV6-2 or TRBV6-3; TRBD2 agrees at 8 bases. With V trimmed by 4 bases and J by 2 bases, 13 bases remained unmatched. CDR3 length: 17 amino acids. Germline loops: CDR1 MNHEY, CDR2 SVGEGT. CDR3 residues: CASSSPVWREAAYEQYF. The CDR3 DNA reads TGTGCCAGCAGTTCCCCTGTGTGGCGGGAGGCCGCCTACGAGCAGTACTTC.

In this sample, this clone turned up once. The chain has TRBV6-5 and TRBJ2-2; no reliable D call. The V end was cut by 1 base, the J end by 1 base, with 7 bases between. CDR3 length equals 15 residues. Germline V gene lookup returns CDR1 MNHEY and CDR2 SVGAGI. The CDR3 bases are TGTGCCAGCAGTTACTTTAGAGGGAACACCGGGGAGCTGTTTTTT. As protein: CASSYFRGNTGELFF.

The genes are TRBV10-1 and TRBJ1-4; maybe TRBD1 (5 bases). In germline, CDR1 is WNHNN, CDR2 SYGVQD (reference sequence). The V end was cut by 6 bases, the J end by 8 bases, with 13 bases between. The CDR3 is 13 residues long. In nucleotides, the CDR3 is TGCGCCAGCAGAAGGCAGGGCAGGGAAAAACTGTTTTTT. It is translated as CASRRQGREKLFF.

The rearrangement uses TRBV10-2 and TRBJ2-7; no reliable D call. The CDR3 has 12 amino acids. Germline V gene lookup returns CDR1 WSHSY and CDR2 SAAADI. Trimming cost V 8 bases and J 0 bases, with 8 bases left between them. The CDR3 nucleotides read TGCGCCAGCGGGCATTCCTCCTACGAGCAGTACTTC. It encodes CASGHSSYEQYF.

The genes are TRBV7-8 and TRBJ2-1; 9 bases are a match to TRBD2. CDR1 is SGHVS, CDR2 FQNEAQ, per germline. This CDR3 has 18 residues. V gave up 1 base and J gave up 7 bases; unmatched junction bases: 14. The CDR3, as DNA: TGTGCCAGCAGCTTAGTCGCTATGAGATTAGCGGGAGAAAATGAGCAGTTCTTC. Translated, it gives CASSLVAMRLAGENEQFF. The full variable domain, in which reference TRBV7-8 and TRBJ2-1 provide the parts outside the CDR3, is GAGVSQSPRYKVAKRGQDVALRCDPISGHVSLFWYQQALGQGPEFLTYFQNEAQLDKSGLPSDRFFAERPEGSVSTLKIQRTQQEDSAVYLCASSLVAMRLAGENEQFFGPGTRLTVL.

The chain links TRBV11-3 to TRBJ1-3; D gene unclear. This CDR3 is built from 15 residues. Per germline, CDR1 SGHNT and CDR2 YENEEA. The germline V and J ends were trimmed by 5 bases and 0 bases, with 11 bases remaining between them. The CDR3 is CASSPENISGNTIYF. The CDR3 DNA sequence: TGTGCCAGCAGCCCAGAGAACATCTCTGGAAACACCATATATTTT.

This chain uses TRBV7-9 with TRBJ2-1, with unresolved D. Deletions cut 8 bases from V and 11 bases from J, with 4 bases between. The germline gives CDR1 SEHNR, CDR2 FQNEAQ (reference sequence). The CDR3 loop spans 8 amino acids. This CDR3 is CASGKQFF. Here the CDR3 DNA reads TGTGCCAGCGGGAAGCAGTTCTTC.

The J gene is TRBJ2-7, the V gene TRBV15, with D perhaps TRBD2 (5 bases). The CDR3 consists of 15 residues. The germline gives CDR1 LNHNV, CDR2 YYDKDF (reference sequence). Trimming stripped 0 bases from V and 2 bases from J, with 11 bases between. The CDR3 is CATSREDSAPYEQYF. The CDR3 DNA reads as TGTGCCACCAGCAGAGAGGATAGCGCGCCCTACGAGCAGTACTTC.

The chain's CDR3 is CSVVATADTQYF. In DNA form, the CDR3 reads TGCAGCGTTGTAGCGACTGCAGATACGCAGTATTTT. The gene calls are TRBV29-1 and TRBJ2-3; possibly TRBD2 for D (5 bases). Germline V CDR1 and CDR2: SQVTM, ANQGSEA. The CDR3 length is 12 residues. V was shortened by 4 bases and J by 4 bases, with 9 bases between the two germline ends.

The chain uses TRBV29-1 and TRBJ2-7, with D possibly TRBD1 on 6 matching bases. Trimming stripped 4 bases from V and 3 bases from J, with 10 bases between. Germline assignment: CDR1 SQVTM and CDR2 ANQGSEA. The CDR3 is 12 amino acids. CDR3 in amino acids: CSVVARGYEQYF. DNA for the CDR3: TGCAGCGTTGTCGCCAGGGGCTACGAGCAGTACTTC.

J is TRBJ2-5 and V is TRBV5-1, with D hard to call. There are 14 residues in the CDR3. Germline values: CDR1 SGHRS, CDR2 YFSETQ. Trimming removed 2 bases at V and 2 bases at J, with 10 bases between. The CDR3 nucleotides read TGCGCCAGCAGCTTTGTTTTAGGGCAAGAGACCCAGTACTTC. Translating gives CASSFVLGQETQYF.

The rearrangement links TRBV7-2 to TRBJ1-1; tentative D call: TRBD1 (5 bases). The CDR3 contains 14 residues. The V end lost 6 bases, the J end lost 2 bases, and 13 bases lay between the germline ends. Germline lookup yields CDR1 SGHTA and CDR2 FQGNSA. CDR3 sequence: CASSFSRGNTEAFF. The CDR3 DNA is TGTGCCAGCAGTTTTTCAAGGGGAAACACTGAAGCTTTCTTT. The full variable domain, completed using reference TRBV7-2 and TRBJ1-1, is GAGVSQSPSNKVTEKGKDVELRCDPISGHTALYWYRQSLGQGLEFLIYFQGNSAPDKSGLPSDRFSAERTGGSVSTLTIQRTQQEDSAVYLCASSFSRGNTEAFFGQGTRLTVV.

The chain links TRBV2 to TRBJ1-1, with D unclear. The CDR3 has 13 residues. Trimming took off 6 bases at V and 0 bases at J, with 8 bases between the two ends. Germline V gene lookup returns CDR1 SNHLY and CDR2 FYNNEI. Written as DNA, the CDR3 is TGTGCCAGCAGACAGCAGATGAACACTGAAGCTTTCTTT. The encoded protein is CASRQQMNTEAFF.